This T cell receptor beta chain was identified in a study of blood T cell repertoires in COVID-19. The CDR3 is 14 amino acids. CDR1 and CDR2 from the germline V gene are MNHEY and SMNVEV (reference sequence). V lost 6 bases, J lost 5 bases, and 7 bases stayed unmatched. This clone was seen only a few times. Original processing methods: The authors estimated nucleated cell counts from reference gene primer amplification. This table comes from immunoSEQ multiplex PCR, and its TCRdb copy is limited to in-frame clones, with some not included. V and J calls and clone size are those listed in that table; D and trimming were worked out from the DNA. The data contain 130,000 or so clones, around 81% of them singletons.

This rearrangement joins TRBV27 to TRBJ2-5; 9 bases match TRBD1. The sequence derives from a human donor in a cohort sampled during active COVID-19. The source material was peripheral blood. CDR3 region: CASRSLDRGETQYF. The CDR3 nucleotides read TGTGCCAGCAGGTCCCTGGACAGGGGTGAGACCCAGTACTTC.